Presented here are 3 T cell receptor beta chains from one specimen sequenced in a study of T cell responses to AZD1222 COVID-19 vaccine (dated by TCRdb to the early 2020s). Libraries were prepared through the immunoSEQ multiplex PCR assay. The table comes from immuneACCESS by way of TCRdb, which keeps in-frame sequences with V and J called. Part of the clones is missing from these tables; in studies checked, under half for an unresolved V gene and the rest for unknown reasons. The sample contains roughly 180,000 clones, 92% of them found a single time. Around 1.9% of the sample goes to the ten largest clones. The time point label for this specimen denotes: about 28 days (+/-7) after the second vaccine dose. The starting material was peripheral blood, obtained 28 days after the second AZD1222 dose. The receptors were sampled from an adult who received the AZD1222 COVID-19 vaccine.

The CDR3 DNA is TGTGCCAGCAGTTACGTCGACAGGAGCAACACCATATATTTT. Residues: CASSYVDRSNTIYF. The chain is built from TRBV6-6 and TRBJ1-3; tentative D call: TRBD1 (6 bases). Germline V CDR1 and CDR2: MNHNY, SVGAGI (reference sequence). V lost 2 bases and J 7 bases, leaving 12 bases between the germline ends. The CDR3 sequence is 14 residues long.

V and J are TRBV18 and TRBJ1-2, with 8 nucleotides matching TRBD1. CDR3 length: 13 amino acids. Unmatched junction bases numbered 3, after V lost 6 bases and J lost 3 bases. Germline CDR1 reads KGHSH; CDR2 reads LQKENI. CDR3 residues: CASSLQGDYGYTF. The DNA for the CDR3 is TGTGCCAGCTCGCTACAGGGGGACTATGGCTACACCTTC.

The genes are TRBV7-2 and TRBJ1-3; D call uncertain. Germline V CDR1 and CDR2: SGHTA, FQGNSA. V was cut by 5 bases and J by 3 bases, with 23 bases left in between. CDR3 size: 18 residues. The CDR3 sequence is CASSPPPGLGPHGNTIYF. The CDR3 DNA follows: TGTGCCAGCAGCCCCCCCCCGGGCTTGGGCCCGCATGGAAACACCATATATTTT.